This record looks at one T cell receptor (beta chain) sequence and its context. The antigen remains undetermined. This record belongs to a study of naive and memory T cell subsets. Treatment indicated: skin biopsy from PPD injection site in Mantoux-positive individual. The library had UMIs added by 3' ligation of an oligonucleotide to TCR cDNA. The study's findings and limits: Potentially, T cell activation and differentiation skew this RNA-based measurement.

Ligated cDNA underwent four rounds of PCR with nested alpha and beta constant region primers and SP2. MiXCR, applied by TCRdb to the UMI-ligation and nested PCR reads, yields one record per CDR3 protein. In the table there are more than 30,000 distinct CDR3 sequences, about 10% of which are singletons. The CDR3 contains 16 residues. Losses at the gene ends were 4 bases for V and 0 bases for J; bases not matched to a gene: 5. Per the germline V gene, CDR1 is KGHDR and CDR2 is SFDVKD. This chain links TRBV24-1 with TRBJ2-3; TRBD1 agrees at 8 bases. This receptor was taken from an adult in good health. Sequences were derived from skin, sampled from a tuberculin skin test site. The CDR3 DNA reads as TGTGCCACCAGTGAGCCGGGACAGGAGAGCACAGATACGCAGTATTTT. Residues: CATSEPGQESTDTQYF.